A selection of T cell receptor beta chains follows, all from one sample in a study of cytotoxic CD8 clonotypes in ibrutinib-treated CLL. Clones were read by immunoSEQ multiplex PCR, and TCRdb kept only the in-frame ones, dropping some. Here the sample spans roughly 29,000 clones, approximately 54% being singletons. The source material was PBMCs, sampled before ibrutinib treatment. The receptors here all came from a human donor with chronic lymphocytic leukemia. CDR3s include the opening cysteine and the closing phenylalanine or tryptophan. Fields, in order: clone size, J gene, V gene, D gene, CDR3 protein, CDR3 DNA. A D gene is named only where the DNA matches it firmly. Clone size is shown for a subset of rows, as once, few, many or a class of expanded clone.

clone_size: few; j_call: TRBJ2-7; v_call: TRBV19; d_call: TRBD1; cdr3_aa: CASSAKGGPIEQYF; cdr3_nt: TGTGCCAGTAGTGCTAAAGGGGGCCCTATCGAGCAGTACTTC
clone_size: .; j_call: TRBJ2-3; v_call: TRBV28; d_call: TRBD2; cdr3_aa: CASTPNDWLADTDTQYF; cdr3_nt: TGTGCCAGCACCCCGAATGATTGGCTAGCGGACACAGATACGCAGTATTTT
clone_size: .; j_call: TRBJ1-2; v_call: TRBV18; d_call: .; cdr3_aa: CASSPERSGGAEGYTF; cdr3_nt: TGTGCCAGCTCACCAGAAAGGTCGGGGGGCGCGGAAGGCTACACCTTC
clone_size: .; j_call: TRBJ2-3; v_call: TRBV4-1; d_call: TRBD1; cdr3_aa: CASSQESGQGAADTQYF; cdr3_nt: TGCGCCAGCAGCCAAGAGAGTGGACAGGGGGCGGCAGATACGCAGTATTTT
clone_size: once; j_call: TRBJ2-3; v_call: TRBV7-6; d_call: .; cdr3_aa: CASSPAPPGTEGRNTQYF; cdr3_nt: TGTGCCAGCAGCCCGGCCCCCCCTGGAACCGAAGGACGGAATACGCAGTATTTT
clone_size: .; j_call: TRBJ2-1; v_call: TRBV6-5; d_call: TRBD2; cdr3_aa: CASSYSPSGVNEQFF; cdr3_nt: TGTGCCAGCAGTTACTCGCCTAGCGGGGTTAATGAGCAGTTCTTC
clone_size: .; j_call: TRBJ1-2; v_call: TRBV5-1; d_call: .; cdr3_aa: CASSPGPWVVRSGYTF; cdr3_nt: TGCGCCAGCAGCCCCGGGCCCTGGGTGGTGCGAAGTGGCTACACCTTC
clone_size: .; j_call: TRBJ2-7; v_call: TRBV18; d_call: TRBD2; cdr3_aa: CASSPVGTSGVTYEQYF; cdr3_nt: TGTGCCAGCTCACCCGTAGGGACTAGCGGGGTTACCTACGAGCAGTACTTC
clone_size: once; j_call: TRBJ1-2; v_call: TRBV7-2; d_call: TRBD1; cdr3_aa: CASSLRGQGGPGYTF; cdr3_nt: TGTGCCAGCAGCTTAAGGGGGCAGGGCGGACCTGGCTACACCTTC
clone_size: few; j_call: TRBJ2-3; v_call: TRBV7-9; d_call: .; cdr3_aa: CASRFGAGGTDTQYF; cdr3_nt: TGTGCCAGCAGATTCGGGGCAGGGGGCACAGATACGCAGTATTTT